These 5 T cell receptor beta chains share one sample of origin, sequenced in a study of T cell responses to AZD1222 COVID-19 vaccine. Assay used: immunoSEQ multiplex PCR; TCRdb lists only in-frame clones, some missing. Among 100,000 to 150,000 clones, approximately 92% were seen once, and the ten largest hold approximately 1%. Sequencing used peripheral blood, obtained on day 0 of AZD1222 vaccination. These receptors were taken from an adult in good health.

The chain has TRBV7-6 and TRBJ2-2; TRBD1 matches at 8 bases. The germline V gene has CDR1 SGHVS and CDR2 FNYEAQ. V shed 5 bases, J shed 1 base, and the junction held 3 bases outside the gene matches. This CDR3 has 15 amino acids. CDR3 loop: CASSVGQGNTGELFF. DNA for the CDR3: TGTGCCAGCAGCGTCGGACAGGGGAACACCGGGGAGCTGTTTTTT. The full variable domain, rest sourced from reference TRBV7-6 and TRBJ2-2, is GAGVSQSPRYKVTKRGQDVALRCDPISGHVSLYWYRQALGQGPEFLTYFNYEAQQDKSGLPNDRFSAERPEGSISTLTIQRTEQRDSAMYRCASSVGQGNTGELFFGEGSRLTVL.

This chain joins TRBV5-1 and TRBJ1-2; weak D call: TRBD1 (5 bases). Germline V lookup: CDR1 SGHRS, CDR2 YFSETQ. The CDR3 covers 15 residues. V gave up 0 bases and J gave up 8 bases, with 17 bases separating them. DNA of the CDR3: TGCGCCAGCAGCTTGGGACAGAGAAAACCTAGGGGCTACACCTTC. It yields the protein CASSLGQRKPRGYTF. Full variable domain (rest looked up from reference TRBV5-1 and TRBJ1-2): KAGVTQTPRYLIKTRGQQVTLSCSPISGHRSVSWYQQTPGQGLQFLFEYFSETQRNKGNFPGRFSGRQFSNSRSEMNVSTLELGDSALYLCASSLGQRKPRGYTFGSGTRLTVV.

The V gene is TRBV27, the J gene TRBJ2-7; 7 bases map to TRBD1. CDR3 size: 15 residues. Germline V gives CDR1 MNHEY, CDR2 SMNVEV (reference sequence). V gave up 1 base and J gave up 1 base; unmatched junction bases: 4. CDR3 bases: TGTGCCAGCAGTTTATACGGGACAGCTTCCTACGAGCAGTACTTC. Translating it yields CASSLYGTASYEQYF.

The gene calls are TRBV9 and TRBJ2-1; no clear D. The CDR3 runs to 16 residues. CDR1 and CDR2 (germline): SGDLS, YYNGEE. V lost 0 bases and J lost 0, with 10 bases in between. CDR3 nucleotide sequence: TGTGCCAGCAGCGTAGTGGGTACCGGCTCCTACAATGAGCAGTTCTTC. This translates into CASSVVGTGSYNEQFF.

The chain couples TRBV28 to TRBJ1-2; D is undetermined. This CDR3 comprises 13 residues. The V and J ends lost 6 bases and 2 bases respectively, with 10 bases between them. Germline CDR1 MDHEN, CDR2 SYDVKM. This chain's CDR3 is CASRIDGNYGYTF. As DNA, the CDR3 is TGTGCCAGCAGGATAGACGGGAACTATGGCTACACCTTC.